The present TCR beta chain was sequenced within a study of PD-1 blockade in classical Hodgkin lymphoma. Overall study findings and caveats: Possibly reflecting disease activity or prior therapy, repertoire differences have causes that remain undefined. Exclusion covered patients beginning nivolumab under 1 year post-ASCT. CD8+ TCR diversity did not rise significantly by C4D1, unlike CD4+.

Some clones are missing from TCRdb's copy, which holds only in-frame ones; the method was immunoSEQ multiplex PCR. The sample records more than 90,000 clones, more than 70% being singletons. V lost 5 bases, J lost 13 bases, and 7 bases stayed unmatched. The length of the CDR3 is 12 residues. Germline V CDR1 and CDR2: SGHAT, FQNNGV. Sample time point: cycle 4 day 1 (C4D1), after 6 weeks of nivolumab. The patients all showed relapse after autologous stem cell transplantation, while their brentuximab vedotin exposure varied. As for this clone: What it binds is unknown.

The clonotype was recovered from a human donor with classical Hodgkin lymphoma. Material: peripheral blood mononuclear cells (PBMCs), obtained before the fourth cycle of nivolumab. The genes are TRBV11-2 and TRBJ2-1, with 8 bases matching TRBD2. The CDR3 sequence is CASSSAGGHQFF. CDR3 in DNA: TGTGCCAGCAGCAGCGCGGGAGGCCATCAGTTCTTC.